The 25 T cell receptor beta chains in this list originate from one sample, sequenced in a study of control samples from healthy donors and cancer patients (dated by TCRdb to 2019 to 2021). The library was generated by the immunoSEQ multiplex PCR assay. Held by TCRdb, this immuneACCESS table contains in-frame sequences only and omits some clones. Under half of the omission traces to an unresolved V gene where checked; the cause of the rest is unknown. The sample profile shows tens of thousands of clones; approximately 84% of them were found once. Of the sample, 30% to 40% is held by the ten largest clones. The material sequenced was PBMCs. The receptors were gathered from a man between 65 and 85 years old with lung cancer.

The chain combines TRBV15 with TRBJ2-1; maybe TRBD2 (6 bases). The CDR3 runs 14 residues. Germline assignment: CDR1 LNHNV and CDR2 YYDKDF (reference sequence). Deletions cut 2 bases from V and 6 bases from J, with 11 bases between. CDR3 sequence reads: CATSRPGGPNEQFF. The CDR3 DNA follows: TGTGCCACCAGCAGACCCGGGGGACCCAATGAGCAGTTCTTC.

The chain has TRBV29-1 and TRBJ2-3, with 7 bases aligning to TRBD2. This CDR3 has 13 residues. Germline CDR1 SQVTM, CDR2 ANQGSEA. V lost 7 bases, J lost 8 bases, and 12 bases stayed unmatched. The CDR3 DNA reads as TGCAGCGCCCGGCGGGAGCGGGGTGGTACGCAGTATTTT. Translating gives CSARRERGGTQYF.

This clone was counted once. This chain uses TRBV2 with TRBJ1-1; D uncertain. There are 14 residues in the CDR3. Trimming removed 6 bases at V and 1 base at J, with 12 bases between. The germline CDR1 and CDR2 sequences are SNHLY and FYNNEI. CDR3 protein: CASSPGWTNTEAFF. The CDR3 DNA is TGTGCCAGCAGCCCCGGTTGGACGAACACTGAAGCTTTCTTT.

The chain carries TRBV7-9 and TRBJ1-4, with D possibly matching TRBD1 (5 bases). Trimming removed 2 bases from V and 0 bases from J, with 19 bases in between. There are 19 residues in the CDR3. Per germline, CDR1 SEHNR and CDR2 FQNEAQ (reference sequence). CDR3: CASSLTAGRLFATNEKLFF. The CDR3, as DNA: TGTGCCAGCAGCTTAACGGCGGGGCGCCTCTTTGCAACTAATGAAAAACTGTTTTTT. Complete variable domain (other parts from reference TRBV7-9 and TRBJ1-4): DTGVSQNPRHKITKRGQNVTFRCDPISEHNRLYWYRQTLGQGPEFLTYFQNEAQLEKSRLLSDRFSAERPKGSFSTLEIQRTEQGDSAMYLCASSLTAGRLFATNEKLFFGSGTQLSVL.

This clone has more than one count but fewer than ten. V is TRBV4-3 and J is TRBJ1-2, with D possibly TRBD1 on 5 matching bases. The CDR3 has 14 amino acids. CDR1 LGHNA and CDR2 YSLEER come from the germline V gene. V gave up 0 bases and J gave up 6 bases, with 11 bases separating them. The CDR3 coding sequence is TGCGCCAGCAGCCAAGATTTCACAGGCCATGGCTACACCTTC. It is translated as CASSQDFTGHGYTF.

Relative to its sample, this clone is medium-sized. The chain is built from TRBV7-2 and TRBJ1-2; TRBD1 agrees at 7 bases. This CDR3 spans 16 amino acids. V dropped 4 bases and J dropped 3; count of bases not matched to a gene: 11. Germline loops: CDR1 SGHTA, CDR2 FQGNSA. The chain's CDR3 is CASSSNSGQKYYGYTF. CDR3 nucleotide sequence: TGTGCCAGCAGCTCGAACTCGGGACAGAAGTACTATGGCTACACCTTC.

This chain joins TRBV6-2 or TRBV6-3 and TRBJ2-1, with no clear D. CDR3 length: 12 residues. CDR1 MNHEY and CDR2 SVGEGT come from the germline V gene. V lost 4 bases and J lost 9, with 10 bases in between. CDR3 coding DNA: TGTGCCAGCAGTTCTACCCTTGGTGAGCAGTTCTTC. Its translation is CASSSTLGEQFF.

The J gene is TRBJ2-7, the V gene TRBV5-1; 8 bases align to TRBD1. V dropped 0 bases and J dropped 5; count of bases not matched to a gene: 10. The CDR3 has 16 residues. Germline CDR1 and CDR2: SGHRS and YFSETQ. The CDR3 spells CASSLEAGQVPHEQYF. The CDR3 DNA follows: TGCGCCAGCAGCTTGGAGGCGGGACAGGTCCCCCACGAGCAGTACTTC.

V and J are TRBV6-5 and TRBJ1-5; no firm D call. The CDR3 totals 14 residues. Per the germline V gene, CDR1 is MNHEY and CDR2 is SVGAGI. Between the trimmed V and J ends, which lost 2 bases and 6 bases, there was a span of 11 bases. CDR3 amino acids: CASSYDGGGQPQHF. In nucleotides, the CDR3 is TGTGCCAGCAGTTACGACGGAGGAGGTCAGCCCCAGCATTTT.

The chain's CDR3 is CASSSTSGGAGEQFF. The DNA of the CDR3 is TGTGCCAGCAGTTCGACTAGCGGGGGGGCCGGGGAGCAGTTCTTC. The chain uses TRBV6-6 and TRBJ2-1, with 14 bases aligning to TRBD2. Trimming removed 4 bases from V and 10 bases from J; junction bases left unmatched: 6. From germline, CDR1 is MNHNY and CDR2 SVGAGI (reference sequence). There are 15 residues in the CDR3.

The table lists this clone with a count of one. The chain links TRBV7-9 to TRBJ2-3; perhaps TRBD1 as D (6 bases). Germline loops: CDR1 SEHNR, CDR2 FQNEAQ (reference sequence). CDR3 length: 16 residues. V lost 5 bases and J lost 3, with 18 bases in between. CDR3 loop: CASSRGGVRLTDTQYF. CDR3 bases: TGTGCCAGCAGCCGTGGGGGCGTGCGGCTGACAGATACGCAGTATTTT.

The CDR3 region has the DNA TGTGCCAGTAGTTACGGACCGGCCTCTGGAAACACCATATATTTT. This translates into CASSYGPASGNTIYF. The chain combines TRBV19 with TRBJ1-3; the D is unclear. Germline V lookup: CDR1 LNHDA, CDR2 SQIVND (reference sequence). The CDR3 sequence is 15 residues long. V lost 5 bases to trimming and J lost 0 bases, with 11 bases between them. The variable domain in full, with the rest retrieved from reference TRBV19 and TRBJ1-3, is DGGITQSPKYLFRKEGQNVTLSCEQNLNHDAMYWYRQDPGQGLRLIYYSQIVNDFQKGDIAEGYSVSREKKESFPLTVTSAQKNPTAFYLCASSYGPASGNTIYFGEGSWLTVV.

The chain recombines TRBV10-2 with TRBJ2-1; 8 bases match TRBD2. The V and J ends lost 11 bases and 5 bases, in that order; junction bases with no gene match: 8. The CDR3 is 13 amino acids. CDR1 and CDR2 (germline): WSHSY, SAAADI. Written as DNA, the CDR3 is TGCGCCGGATCTAGCGGGCAGAACAATGAGCAGTTCTTC. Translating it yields CAGSSGQNNEQFF.

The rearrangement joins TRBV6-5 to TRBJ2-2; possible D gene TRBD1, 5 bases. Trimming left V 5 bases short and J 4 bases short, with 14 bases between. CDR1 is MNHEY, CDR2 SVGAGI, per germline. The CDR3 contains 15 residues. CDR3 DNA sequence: TGTGCCAGCAGTACCAGGGTTCCCAGCACCGGGGAGCTGTTTTTT. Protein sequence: CASSTRVPSTGELFF.

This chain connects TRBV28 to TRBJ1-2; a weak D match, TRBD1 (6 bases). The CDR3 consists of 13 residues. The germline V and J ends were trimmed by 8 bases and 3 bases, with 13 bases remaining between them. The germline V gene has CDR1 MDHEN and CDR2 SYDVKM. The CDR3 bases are TGTGCCAGCGTTACAGGGATGGACTATGGCTACACCTTC. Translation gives CASVTGMDYGYTF.

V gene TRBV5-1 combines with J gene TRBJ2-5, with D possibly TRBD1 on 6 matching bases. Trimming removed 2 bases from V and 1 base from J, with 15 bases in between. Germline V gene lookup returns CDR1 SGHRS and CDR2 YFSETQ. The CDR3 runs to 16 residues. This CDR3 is CASSFTTGSSQETQYF. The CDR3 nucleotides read TGCGCCAGCAGCTTTACAACAGGGTCGAGCCAAGAGACCCAGTACTTC.

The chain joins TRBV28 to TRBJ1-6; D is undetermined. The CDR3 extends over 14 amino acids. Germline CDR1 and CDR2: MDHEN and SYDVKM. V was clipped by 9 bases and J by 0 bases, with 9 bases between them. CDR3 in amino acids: CASRRSSYNSPLHF. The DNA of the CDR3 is TGTGCCAGTAGAAGGTCCTCCTATAATTCACCCCTCCACTTT.

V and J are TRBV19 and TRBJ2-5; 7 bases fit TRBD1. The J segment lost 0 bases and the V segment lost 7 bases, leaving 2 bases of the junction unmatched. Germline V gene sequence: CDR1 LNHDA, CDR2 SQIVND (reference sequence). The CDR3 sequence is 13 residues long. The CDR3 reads CASKDRNQETQYF. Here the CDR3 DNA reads TGTGCCAGTAAGGACAGGAACCAAGAGACCCAGTACTTC.

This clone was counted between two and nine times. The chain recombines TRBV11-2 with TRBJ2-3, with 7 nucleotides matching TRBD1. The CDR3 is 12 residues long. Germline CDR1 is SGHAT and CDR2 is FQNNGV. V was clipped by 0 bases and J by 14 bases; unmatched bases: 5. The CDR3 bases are TGTGCCAGCAGCTTAGAAGAAGGGGGCCCGTATTTT. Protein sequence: CASSLEEGGPYF.

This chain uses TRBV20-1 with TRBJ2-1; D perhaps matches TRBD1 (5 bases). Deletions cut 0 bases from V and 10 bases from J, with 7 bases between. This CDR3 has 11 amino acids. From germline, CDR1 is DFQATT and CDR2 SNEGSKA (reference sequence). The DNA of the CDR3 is TGCAGTGCTAGAGATCACAGGGAGCAGTTCTTC. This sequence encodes CSARDHREQFF.

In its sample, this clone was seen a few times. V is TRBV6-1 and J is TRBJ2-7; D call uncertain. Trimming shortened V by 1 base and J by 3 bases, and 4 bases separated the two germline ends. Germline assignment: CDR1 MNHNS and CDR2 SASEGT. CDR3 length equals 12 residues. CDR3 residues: CASSEEIYEQYF. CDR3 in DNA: TGTGCCAGCAGTGAAGAAATCTACGAGCAGTACTTC.

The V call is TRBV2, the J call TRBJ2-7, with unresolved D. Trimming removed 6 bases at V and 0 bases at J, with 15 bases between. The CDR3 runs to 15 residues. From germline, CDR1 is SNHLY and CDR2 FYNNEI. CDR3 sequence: CASRGPDTLSYEQYF. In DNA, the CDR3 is TGTGCCAGCAGGGGTCCCGACACCCTCTCCTACGAGCAGTACTTC.

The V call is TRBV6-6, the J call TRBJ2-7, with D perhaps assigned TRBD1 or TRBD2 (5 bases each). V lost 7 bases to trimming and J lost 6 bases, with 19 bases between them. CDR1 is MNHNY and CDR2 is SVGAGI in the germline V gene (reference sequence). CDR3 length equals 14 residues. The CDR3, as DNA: TGTGCCAGCACCCTAGACTCCGGTGGGACCGAGCAGTACTTC. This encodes CASTLDSGGTEQYF.

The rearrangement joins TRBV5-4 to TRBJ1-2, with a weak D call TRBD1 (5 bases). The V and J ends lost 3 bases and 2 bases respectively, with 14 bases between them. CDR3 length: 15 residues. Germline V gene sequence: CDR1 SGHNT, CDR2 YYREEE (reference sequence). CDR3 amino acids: CASSSGGVVNYGYTF. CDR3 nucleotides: TGTGCCAGCAGCTCGGGGGGGGTCGTAAACTATGGCTACACCTTC. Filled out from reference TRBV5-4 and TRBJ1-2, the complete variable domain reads ETGVTQSPTHLIKTRGQQVTLRCSSQSGHNTVSWYQQALGQGPQFIFQYYREEENGRGNFPPRFSGLQFPNYSSELNVNALELDDSALYLCASSSGGVVNYGYTFGSGTRLTVV.

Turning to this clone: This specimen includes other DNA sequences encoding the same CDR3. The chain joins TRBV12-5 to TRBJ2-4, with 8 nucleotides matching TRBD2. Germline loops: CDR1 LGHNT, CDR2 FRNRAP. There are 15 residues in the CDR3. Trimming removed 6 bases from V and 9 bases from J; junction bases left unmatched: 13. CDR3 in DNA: TGTGCTAGTGGGGCGGGGGCGGGGGGAACAACCATTCAGTACTTC. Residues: CASGAGAGGTTIQYF.